This T cell receptor beta chain was profiled in a study of cytomegalovirus exposure and HLA in healthy donors. Regarding the study as a whole: V- and J-gene trimming in TCR beta was tied to a missense DCLRE1C variant by an analysis performed later. Cytomegalovirus status was reportedly diagnosed by the classifier with high sensitivity and specificity. It was 160 or so TCR beta chains that were listed as cytomegalovirus-associated.

Primers: 60 Vbeta forward and 13 Jbeta reverse. Assay used: immunoSEQ multiplex PCR; TCRdb lists only in-frame clones, some missing. The sample comprises about 160,000 clones, around 74% of which are singletons, and roughly 2% rests with the top ten. Germline CDR1 is SGHAT and CDR2 is FQNNGV. There are 11 residues in the CDR3. The V end lost 3 bases, the J end lost 4 bases, and 4 bases lay between the germline ends. The sample holds a few counts of this clone. Its antigen is still unknown. Sequencing was carried out using PBMCs. The source of this sequence is a female donor in good health and CMV-seronegative. V usage is TRBV11-2 and J usage is TRBJ2-7; D unresolved. Written as DNA, the CDR3 is TGTGCCAGCAGCTTCAAATACGAGCAGTACTTC. Translation: CASSFKYEQYF. Filled out from reference TRBV11-2 and TRBJ2-7, the complete variable domain reads EAGVAQSPRYKIIEKRQSVAFWCNPISGHATLYWYQQILGQGPKLLIQFQNNGVVDDSQLPKDRFSAERLKGVDSTLKIQPAKLEDSAVYLCASSFKYEQYFGPGTRLTVT.